Below, 23 T cell receptor beta chains from the same sample are listed, as sequenced in a study of shared clonotypes between healthy human individuals. Clones were read by immunoSEQ multiplex PCR, and TCRdb kept only the in-frame ones, dropping some. This table has 450,000 to 600,000 clones, around 74% appearing once. The sequencing input was PBMCs. All receptors come from a woman between 40 and 55 years old in good health. Some clones in this sample may be carry-over from other donors' samples.

This sequence joins TRBV19 and TRBJ1-2; 8 nucleotides align to TRBD1. There are 15 residues in the CDR3. Trimming took 7 bases from V and 1 from J; bases not matched to a gene: 8. Germline loops: CDR1 LNHDA, CDR2 SQIVND (reference sequence). The chain's CDR3 is CASTFSQGVNYGYTF. The CDR3, as DNA: TGTGCCAGTACTTTCTCACAGGGGGTTAACTATGGCTACACCTTC.

With regard to this clone: The same CDR3 is also encoded by other DNA sequences in this sample. The chain is built from TRBV18 and TRBJ2-5; D is ambiguous. V was shortened by 2 bases and J by 3 bases, with 4 bases between the two germline ends. There are 12 residues in the CDR3. CDR1 KGHSH and CDR2 LQKENI come from the germline V gene. Written as DNA, the CDR3 is TGTGCCAGCTCACCAGGCGAAGAGACCCAGTACTTC. It specifies CASSPGEETQYF.

The gene calls are TRBV28 and TRBJ1-5, with D tentatively TRBD1 (5 bases). Trimming removed 2 bases at V and 9 bases at J, with 11 bases between. Germline assignment: CDR1 MDHEN and CDR2 SYDVKM. The CDR3 sequence is 13 residues long. The CDR3 loop is CASSLRGTGPQHF. In nucleotides, the CDR3 is TGTGCCAGCAGTTTACGGGGCACGGGGCCCCAGCATTTT.

V gene TRBV11-2 combines with J gene TRBJ2-2; TRBD1 might be the D (5 bases). The V gene's germline CDR1 is SGHAT and CDR2 FQNNGV. V lost 2 bases to trimming and J lost 4 bases, with 14 bases between them. The length of the CDR3 is 16 residues. CDR3 sequence reads: CASSLLGVGLTGELFF. The DNA for the CDR3 is TGTGCCAGCAGCTTATTAGGGGTAGGCCTCACCGGGGAGCTGTTTTTT.

The chain carries TRBV28 and TRBJ2-5, with TRBD1 matching 7 bases. The junction had 8 bases not matched to a gene; V was cut back by 5 bases and J by 2 bases. The CDR3 contains 15 residues. Germline lookup yields CDR1 MDHEN and CDR2 SYDVKM. The CDR3 here is CASSIRQGWQETQYF. The CDR3 DNA follows: TGTGCCAGCAGTATCCGACAGGGCTGGCAAGAGACCCAGTACTTC. Drawing the rest from reference TRBV28 and TRBJ2-5, the complete variable domain is DVKVTQSSRYLVKRTGEKVFLECVQDMDHENMFWYRQDPGLGLRLIYFSYDVKMKEKGDIPEGYSVSREKKERFSLILESASTNQTSMYLCASSIRQGWQETQYFGPGTRLLVL.

The V gene is TRBV28, the J gene TRBJ2-5; a possible D gene is TRBD2 (5 bases). The V and J ends lost 2 bases and 1 base respectively, with 11 bases between them. Germline V gene lookup returns CDR1 MDHEN and CDR2 SYDVKM. The CDR3 loop spans 15 amino acids. The CDR3 DNA is TGTGCCAGCAGTTTAAGGTTTACTAGCCAAGAGACCCAGTACTTC. Its translation: CASSLRFTSQETQYF.

This clone appeared once. The gene calls are TRBV6-1 and TRBJ2-7; TRBD1 aligns across 9 bases. Trimming took 10 bases from V and 6 from J; bases not matched to a gene: 10. The CDR3 totals 13 residues. Per the germline V gene, CDR1 is MNHNS and CDR2 is SASEGT. For the CDR3, the DNA is TGTGCCACCTGGGACAGGGTGAATCGCGAGCAGTACTTC. Protein product: CATWDRVNREQYF.

The rearrangement joins TRBV27 to TRBJ2-1; 8 bases match TRBD2. The CDR3 runs 14 residues. CDR1 is MNHEY, CDR2 SMNVEV, per germline (reference sequence). The J segment lost 5 bases and the V segment lost 5 bases, leaving 5 bases of the junction unmatched. The CDR3 DNA reads as TGTGCCAGCAGTAGCGGGAGTTTCCACAATGAGCAGTTCTTC. Its protein product is CASSSGSFHNEQFF.

As for this clone: Germline and junction disagree at one end, which may indicate a read error. V usage is TRBV27 and J usage is TRBJ2-5; D is perhaps TRBD2 (6 bases). Germline V CDR1 and CDR2: MNHEY, SMNVEV (reference sequence). The CDR3 length is 15 residues. As DNA, the CDR3 is TGTGCCAGCAGCCTCCGAGCCCCGAGGGAGGAGATCCAGTACTTC. Encoded protein: CASSLRAPREEIQYF.

The chain combines TRBV10-3 with TRBJ2-6, with D unresolved. Per germline, CDR1 ENHRY and CDR2 SYGVKD. The length of the CDR3 is 16 residues. Trimming took 3 bases from V and 2 from J, leaving 11 bases between them. CDR3 DNA: TGTGCCATCAGTGAACGAGACTCGCCTGGGGCCAACGTCCTGACTTTC. Encoded protein: CAISERDSPGANVLTF.

This chain links TRBV5-1 with TRBJ1-5; D might be TRBD1 (6 bases). The CDR3 is 14 residues long. Germline V gene sequence: CDR1 SGHRS, CDR2 YFSETQ. Trimming took 4 bases from V and 3 from J, leaving 11 bases between them. The CDR3 DNA sequence: TGCGCCAGCAGCATAGGGACAAACAATCAGCCCCAGCATTTT. Amino acid sequence: CASSIGTNNQPQHF.

This clone showed up just a few times. V and J are TRBV28 and TRBJ1-1; 8 bases are shared with TRBD1. Per germline, CDR1 MDHEN and CDR2 SYDVKM. The CDR3 is made up of 14 amino acids. V dropped 7 bases and J dropped 7; count of bases not matched to a gene: 11. CDR3 loop: CASTSRTGHNEAFF. The CDR3 DNA sequence: TGTGCCAGCACCTCTAGGACAGGGCATAATGAAGCTTTCTTT.

The chain carries TRBV5-5 and TRBJ2-7, with D unresolved. The CDR3 is 14 amino acids. Germline V gene data show CDR1 as SGHKS and CDR2 as YYEKEE (reference sequence). Trimming stripped 0 bases from V and 0 bases from J, with 7 bases between. CDR3 in amino acids: CASSLDGSSYEQYF. The CDR3 DNA is TGTGCCAGCAGCTTGGACGGAAGCTCCTACGAGCAGTACTTC.

This chain links TRBV7-9 with TRBJ1-2; no reliable D call. The V gene's germline CDR1 is SEHNR and CDR2 FQNEAQ (reference sequence). V was pared by 3 bases and J by 3 bases, with 8 bases between. The CDR3 covers 13 residues. CDR3 bases: TGTGCCAGCAGCTTGGGGTTCGACTATGGCTACACCTTC. This translates into CASSLGFDYGYTF.

The V gene is TRBV7-3, the J gene TRBJ2-5, with 12 bases that match TRBD1. Per germline, CDR1 SGHTA and CDR2 FQGTGA. CDR3 size: 14 residues. V lost 8 bases, J lost 4 bases, and 5 bases stayed unmatched. This CDR3 reads CASGTGGDGETQYF. In nucleotides, the CDR3 is TGTGCCAGCGGGACAGGGGGCGATGGAGAGACCCAGTACTTC.

This chain joins TRBV5-4 and TRBJ1-1; perhaps TRBD1 as D (6 bases). Germline V gene sequence: CDR1 SGHNT, CDR2 YYREEE (reference sequence). The CDR3 runs 17 residues. With 1 base removed from V and 0 bases from J, the gap between germline ends came to 16 bases. CDR3 DNA: TGTGCCAGCAGCTTGTCCCCGCAAGGGGGGATGAACACTGAAGCTTTCTTT. It specifies CASSLSPQGGMNTEAFF.

This clone was seen more than once but under ten times. This sequence joins TRBV7-3 and TRBJ2-3; 8 bases map to TRBD2. This CDR3 has 14 residues. The germline V gene encodes CDR1 SGHTA and CDR2 FQGTGA. With 5 bases clipped from V and 2 bases from J, the junction kept 3 bases outside the gene matches. The CDR3 spells CASSISGTTDTQYF. The CDR3 nucleotides are TGTGCCAGCAGCATTAGCGGGACCACAGATACGCAGTATTTT.

This rearrangement joins TRBV15 to TRBJ2-1; D may be TRBD2 (5 bases). V was cut by 6 bases and J by 7 bases, with 10 bases left in between. The CDR3 has 12 amino acids. Germline CDR1 and CDR2: LNHNV and YYDKDF (reference sequence). CDR3 loop: CATRGRSNEQFF. DNA of the CDR3: TGTGCCACCAGGGGGAGAAGTAATGAGCAGTTCTTC. The complete variable domain, with remaining parts taken from reference TRBV15 and TRBJ2-1, reads DAMVIQNPRYQVTQFGKPVTLSCSQTLNHNVMYWYQQKSSQAPKLLFHYYDKDFNNEADTPDNFQSRRPNTSFCFLDIRSPGLGDTAMYLCATRGRSNEQFFGPGTRLTVL.

V and J are TRBV6-6 and TRBJ1-4; 7 bases agree with TRBD1. V lost 7 bases to trimming and J lost 10 bases; unmatched junction nucleotides: 9. The length of the CDR3 is 13 residues. Germline V gene lookup returns CDR1 MNHNY and CDR2 SVGAGI (reference sequence). The CDR3 DNA reads as TGTGCCAGCATCCCCGGACAGGCAGGAAAACTGTTTTTT. Translated, it gives CASIPGQAGKLFF.

The chain combines TRBV28 with TRBJ2-5; the match to TRBD2 covers 9 bases. The CDR3 is 13 residues long. V shed 11 bases and J 5 bases; nucleotides not matched to a gene: 9. Germline V gives CDR1 MDHEN, CDR2 SYDVKM. The CDR3 coding sequence is TGTGCCGGGGCTAGCGGGATGGGGGAGACCCAGTACTTC. Translated: CAGASGMGETQYF.

CDR3 nucleotides: TGTGCCTGGGACCGGGACAGGCTCAGCGAGCAGTACTTC. It translates to CAWDRDRLSEQYF. The V gene is TRBV30, the J gene TRBJ2-7; 8 bases are shared with TRBD1. CDR3 length equals 13 residues. Per the germline V gene, CDR1 is GTSNPN and CDR2 is SVGIG (reference sequence). V was pared by 5 bases and J by 6 bases, with 9 bases of the junction left unmatched.

This clone was recorded once. The V gene is TRBV6-5, the J gene TRBJ2-1; 15 nucleotides line up with TRBD2. Germline V CDR1 and CDR2: MNHEY, SVGAGI. This CDR3 is 15 amino acids long. V lost 6 bases to trimming and J lost 9 bases; unmatched junction nucleotides: 6. CDR3 residues: CASSHGLAGGGEQFF. Written as DNA, the CDR3 is TGTGCCAGCAGCCACGGACTAGCGGGAGGGGGTGAGCAGTTCTTC.

The rearrangement links TRBV2 to TRBJ2-3; D perhaps matches TRBD2 (5 bases). The CDR3 loop spans 15 amino acids. V was shortened by 8 bases and J by 1 base, with 16 bases between the two germline ends. Per the germline V gene, CDR1 is SNHLY and CDR2 is FYNNEI. The CDR3 nucleotides are TGTGCCAGCGGGAGACTCGTGGTCGGCACAGATACGCAGTATTTT. It codes for CASGRLVVGTDTQYF.